This T cell receptor beta chain was captured in a study of identical twins (dated by TCRdb to about 2016). General notes on the study: To test whether fetal clonotypes persist, the study used deep sequencing on TCR alpha and beta repertoires from monozygotic twins, unrelated adults of various ages, and cord blood. To rule out contamination, the twin experiments were replicated at different times with different library preparation protocols.

Every donor was a healthy Caucasian. Three pairs of female monozygotic twins, all aged roughly 18 to 29 years, were included in the twin cohort. RNA for TCR libraries was isolated from peripheral blood mononuclear cells. As regards this clonotype: Its antigen is still unknown. Qualities for individual bases were not recorded, and no much larger clone is one base off.

The library was obtained by 5' RACE. Sequenced using an Illumina HiSeq 2000. Template switching introduced a universal primer binding site; the final cDNA contained a unique molecular identifier, enabling accurate counting of TCR cDNA molecules. First-strand cDNA for TCR alpha and beta chains was synthesized from specific primers in the conserved constant-segment region. To control for contamination, every cDNA library was double barcoded, receiving both a SMART-Mk sample barcode and Illumina barcodes. TruSeq adapter sequences along with Illumina sample barcodes were introduced in two successive PCR steps. Sequencing of the TCR alpha and beta cDNA libraries was done on the Illumina HiSeq platform using custom primers. Regarding the original processing steps: Raw reads were processed with MiGEC to extract unique molecular identifiers, and MiXCR was used to determine CDR3 positions. Recombination models were inferred per individual with the repgenHMM and IGoR tools using an EM algorithm. Shared clonotype analysis was performed with the tcR package in R, normalizing sharing by the product of cloneset sizes. Out-of-frame nonproductive sequences were analyzed to study raw recombination free of thymic and clonal selection effects. TCRdb trimmed the raw reads at Q25, called clones with MiXCR and kept productive beta chains. Here each entry gathers all rows of one CDR3 protein and keeps the most common genes and DNA. TCRdb, not the original authors, processed these V and J calls. The sample table contains hundreds of thousands of distinct CDR3 sequences; only one count was recorded for around 8.3% of them. Clones ranked in the top ten supply more than 0.75% of the sample.

The study at large found these results: Because the same donors could not be followed over many years, conclusions were based on cross-sectional statistical analysis. Compared with coincidental sharing between unrelated individuals, an excess of low generation-probability sequences was observed among out-of-frame TCR alpha sequences shared between twins. Zero-insertion analyses could be partly confounded by invariant T cells such as MAIT and iNKT, though diverse VJ usage argued against such confounding for most clonotypes. Fewer insertions were carried by abundant cord blood beta clonotypes; a weaker similar trend was observed in young adult naive repertoires, while no such trend was observed in memory repertoires. Recombination models systematically underestimated out-of-frame TCR alpha sharing in monozygotic twins but agreed with sharing between unrelated individuals. A weaker excess of twin sharing was found in beta out-of-frame sequences because the signal-to-noise ratio was lowered by fewer shared sequences.

V is cut back by 2 bases and J by 0 bases, with 7 bases in the junction unmatched. The CDR3 has 17 amino acids, counting the end cysteine and phenylalanine. Kept here is only the CDR3 DNA, which spans 51 bases and is read in frame from base 1. For CDR1 and CDR2, the germline V gene lists MNHEY and SVGEGT. The same sample was also used in a study of yellow fever vaccine responses in identical twins. The second paper states: The T cell response to vaccination in identical twins was reported by the authors to appear partly convergent and partly personalized. Focusing on identical twins, the study followed the T cell clones that responded to the vaccine, and did so with precision.

This clonotype was sampled from a young woman in good health. The chain is assembled from TRBV6-2 or TRBV6-3 and TRBJ2-1; TRBD2 agrees with 7 junctional bases. Sequenced: PBMCs. CDR3 region: CASSYAASGSSYNEQFF. The DNA sequence follows: TGTGCCAGCAGTTACGCGGCTAGCGGAAGCTCCTACAATGAGCAGTTCTTC.